The entry that follows covers one TCR beta chain sequence. The antigen remains undetermined. Each sample had two DNA replicates, roughly 0.5 ug blood or roughly 1.4 ug tissue. Assay: immunoSEQ multiplex PCR; the TCRdb copy retains only in-frame clones and omits some. The sample includes about 36,000 clones, 65% to 75% of them seen just once. Germline CDR1 reads SGHRS; CDR2 reads YFSETQ. The CDR3 sequence is 17 residues long. J lost 2 bases, V lost 2 bases, and 9 bases had no gene match. This sample stems from a study of early stage breast cancer tumors. About the study: Invasive lobular carcinomas made up four of 12 ER+/PR+/HER2- tumors. Each sample averaged approximately 10-fold read coverage. Points from the study as a whole: Most shared enriched TCRB sequences were commonly generated ones.

This chain uses TRBV5-1 with TRBJ2-3; 9 bases line up with TRBD1. This clonotype was sampled from a person between 55 and 69 years old with breast cancer. The source material was blood. The CDR3 loop reads CASSLSRTGEYTDTQYF. The CDR3 DNA reads as TGCGCCAGCAGCTTATCTAGGACAGGGGAATACACAGATACGCAGTATTTT.